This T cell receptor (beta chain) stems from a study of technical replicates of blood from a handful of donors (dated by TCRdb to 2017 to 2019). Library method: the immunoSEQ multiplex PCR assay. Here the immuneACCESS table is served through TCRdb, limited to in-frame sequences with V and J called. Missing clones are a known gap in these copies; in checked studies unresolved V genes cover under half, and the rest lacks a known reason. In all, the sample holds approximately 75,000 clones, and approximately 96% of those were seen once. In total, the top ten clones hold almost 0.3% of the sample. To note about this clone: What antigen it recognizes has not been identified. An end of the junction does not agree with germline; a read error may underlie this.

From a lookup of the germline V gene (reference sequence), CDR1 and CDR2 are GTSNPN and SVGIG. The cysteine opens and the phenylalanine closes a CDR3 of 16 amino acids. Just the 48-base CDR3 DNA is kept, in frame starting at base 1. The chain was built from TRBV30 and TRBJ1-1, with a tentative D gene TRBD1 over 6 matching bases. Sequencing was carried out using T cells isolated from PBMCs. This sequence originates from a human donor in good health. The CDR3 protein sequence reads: CAWSAQTHRVNAEAFF. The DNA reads TGTGCCTGGAGTGCACAGACCCACAGGGTGAACGCTGAAGCTTTCTTT.